Described below is a single T cell receptor beta chain sequence and its context. Treatment specified: roughly 20 received Ad26.COV2.S at low or high dose, single or two shots; roughly five received placebo; per-sample allocation not given. Sampling was performed 63 days after the first vaccine or placebo injection. This sample is drawn from a study of Ad26.COV2.S vaccination and SARS-CoV-2 variants. Libraries were prepared by immunoSEQ multiplex PCR; TCRdb keeps only in-frame clonotypes and omits some of them. The table records about 430,000 clones, 90% of them present only once. Per the germline V gene, CDR1 is MGHDK and CDR2 is SYGVNS. V lost 3 bases to trimming and J lost 2 bases, with 20 bases between them. The CDR3 has 17 amino acids.

The chain is built from TRBV25-1 and TRBJ2-7; D could derive from TRBD1 or TRBD2 (5 bases each). This sequence originates from a person between 18 and 65 years old who received the Ad26.COV2.S COVID-19 vaccine or a placebo. The sequences come from peripheral blood, collected in a trial of Ad26.COV2.S vaccine versus placebo. The CDR3 here is CASSEAFLGTAPYEQYF. CDR3 nucleotide sequence: TGTGCCAGCAGTGAGGCTTTTTTGGGGACCGCTCCCTACGAGCAGTACTTC.